This T cell receptor beta chain appears in the sequencing data of a study of CD8 T cells in Susac syndrome. The controls, all healthy donors, were matched for age and sex. Germline V CDR1 and CDR2: SGHTA, FQGNSA. The CDR3 is 14 residues long. The V end was cut by 1 base, the J end by 3 bases, with 9 bases between. The authors reverse transcribed about 0.5 to 1 ug RNA with random hexamers. A single record per CDR3 protein comes from TCRdb applying MiXCR to the immunoSEQ multiplex PCR reads. Here the sample spans around 190,000 distinct CDR3 sequences, 90% to 95% being singletons. Sequencing was performed on CD4+ T cells from PBMCs. The TCR was taken from a human donor in good health. V is TRBV7-2 and J is TRBJ1-1, with a tentative D call TRBD1 (5 bases). CDR3 sequence reads: CASSLVGGYTEAFF. CDR3 nucleotides: TGTGCCAGCAGCTTAGTGGGGGGTTACACTGAAGCTTTCTTT.